The rows below give T cell receptor beta chains drawn from one sample of a study of CD8 T cells in ankylosing spondylitis. TCRdb fed the 5' RACE reads into MiXCR, producing one record per CDR3 protein. The sample lists some 700,000 distinct CDR3 sequences; roughly 19% were seen once. Source material: blood, either unsorted or a sorted T cell fraction (not recorded which). Every receptor here comes from a male donor with ankylosing spondylitis. CDR3s include the opening cysteine and the closing phenylalanine or tryptophan. The D gene is left open where the match is weak. Size values are once, few and many counts, or a class for expanded clones, and some rows have none.

TRBV6-2/TRBV6-3,TRBJ1-2,many,12,-,TGTGCCAGCAGTTACGCTGGACAGCGGATCTCCTTC,CASSYAGQRISF
TRBV7-9,TRBJ1-3,-,12,TRBD1,TGTGCCAGCAGTTCCGACAGGGGCACCATATATTTT,CASSSDRGTIYF
TRBV20-1,TRBJ1-5,-,18,TRBD1,TGCAGTGCTAGAGATGGGCCCACAGGGGGCGTCTTCAATCAGCCCCAGCATTTT,CSARDGPTGGVFNQPQHF
TRBV5-1,TRBJ2-3,-,13,-,TGCGCCAGCGGGCCATCTAGCACAGATACGCAGTATTTT,CASGPSSTDTQYF
TRBV5-1,TRBJ2-7,-,14,TRBD2,TGCGCCAGCAGCTTGCACCAGGGAGGGTACGAGCAGTACTTC,CASSLHQGGYEQYF
TRBV27,TRBJ2-3,-,13,-,TGTGCCAGCTACAGGACGTACGGGGATACGCAGTATTTT,CASYRTYGDTQYF
TRBV3-1,TRBJ2-1,once,14,TRBD2,TGTGCCAGCAGCCAATTAGCGGGATACAATGAGCAGTTCTTC,CASSQLAGYNEQFF
TRBV6-4,TRBJ1-5,few,13,-,TGTGCCAGCAGTGGGGGGCCGGATCAGCCCCAGCATTTT,CASSGGPDQPQHF
TRBV2,TRBJ2-1,many,11,-,TGTGCCAGCAGTACACGTCTAGAGCAGTTCTTC,CASSTRLEQFF
TRBV12-3/TRBV12-4,TRBJ1-4,few,15,-,TGTGCCAGCAGTCCTAGACGGAGCAGTAATGAAAAACTGTTTTTT,CASSPRRSSNEKLFF
TRBV20-1,TRBJ1-1,-,16,TRBD1,TGCAGTGCTCCCGGGACAGTGAGGGGATTGAACACTGAAGCTTTCTTT,CSAPGTVRGLNTEAFF
TRBV5-1,TRBJ2-2,few,16,-,TGCGCCAGCAGCTTGTATGAGACAGCGAACACCGGGGAGCTGTTTTTT,CASSLYETANTGELFF
TRBV5-1,TRBJ2-5,few,17,TRBD2,TGCGCCAGCAGCTCCGGGGACAAAGCGGGAGGAGGAGAGACCCAGTACTTC,CASSSGDKAGGGETQYF
TRBV29-1,TRBJ2-3,-,14,TRBD1,TGCAGCGTTGACAGGGGGCAATTGACAGATACGCAGTATTTT,CSVDRGQLTDTQYF
TRBV4-3,TRBJ1-2,-,14,TRBD1,TGCGCCAGCAGCCATGGACAGGGTTTAGGTGGCTACACCTTC,CASSHGQGLGGYTF
TRBV20-1,TRBJ1-2,-,14,TRBD1,TGCAGTGCTAGAGATCAGGGGGCGAACTATGGCTACACCTTC,CSARDQGANYGYTF
TRBV6-6,TRBJ1-6,few,13,TRBD1,TGTGCCAGCAGTCCGGACAGGGAACGCCCCCTCCACTTT,CASSPDRERPLHF
TRBV5-1,TRBJ2-7,few,15,-,TGCGCCAGCAGCGAAGGGGCTCCCCTTTTTGGCGAGCAGTACTTC,CASSEGAPLFGEQYF
TRBV20-1,TRBJ2-1,-,15,TRBD2,TGCAGTGCTCAAGGGGGGACTAGCGGGAGAAATGAGCAGTTCTTC,CSAQGGTSGRNEQFF
TRBV12-3/TRBV12-4,TRBJ2-5,-,13,TRBD2,TGTGCCAGCAGCGAACTAGCGGAAGAGACCCAGTACTTC,CASSELAEETQYF
TRBV6-1,TRBJ1-1,-,14,-,TGTGCCAGCAGTCAGGCTCCACTGAACACTGAAGCTTTCTTT,CASSQAPLNTEAFF
TRBV4-3,TRBJ1-2,few,14,-,TGCGCCAGCAGCCAAGGGGAACAGGGCTATGGCTACACCTTC,CASSQGEQGYGYTF
TRBV11-2,TRBJ2-5,-,16,TRBD2,TGTGCCAGCAGCTCCCCGGGACTAGCGGGGCTCGAGACCCAGTACTTC,CASSSPGLAGLETQYF
TRBV6-4,TRBJ2-1,many,13,TRBD2,TGTGCCAGCAGTGGGGTAACTAGCGGTGAGCAGTTCTTC,CASSGVTSGEQFF
TRBV9,TRBJ1-2,-,16,-,TGTGCCAGCAGCGCCACTCCCCGGGCCCAGGGCTATGGCTACACCTTC,CASSATPRAQGYGYTF
TRBV6-2/TRBV6-3,TRBJ2-4,many,16,-,TGTGCCAGCAGTTCCAACGTGGGATATGGTAAAAACATTCAGTACTTC,CASSSNVGYGKNIQYF
TRBV29-1,TRBJ2-4,-,13,TRBD1,TGCAGCGTTGGCCGGGACAGAGGGGACATTCAGTACTTC,CSVGRDRGDIQYF
TRBV5-1,TRBJ1-4,many,16,-,TGCGCCAGCAGCTTGGGTACGGCGGCAACTAATGAAAAACTGTTTTTT,CASSLGTAATNEKLFF
TRBV20-1,TRBJ2-2,few,14,-,TGCAGTGCCCGGGCAGGGGCGAACACCGGGGAGCTGTTTTTT,CSARAGANTGELFF
TRBV6-1,TRBJ2-2,few,14,-,TGTGCCAGCACCAGAGGGAGTTCGGCCGGGGAGCTGTTTTTT,CASTRGSSAGELFF
TRBV7-2,TRBJ1-2,-,15,-,TGTGCCAGCAGCTTAGCCTTGGGACCCTTTGAGGGCTACACCTTC,CASSLALGPFEGYTF
TRBV7-3,TRBJ2-2,few,13,-,TGTGCCAGCAGAAATTGGGGGACCGGGGAGCTGTTTTTT,CASRNWGTGELFF
TRBV5-1,TRBJ2-4,few,14,-,TGCGCCAGCAGCCAACAGGGGGGGCTTGACATTCAGTACTTC,CASSQQGGLDIQYF
TRBV13,TRBJ2-1,-,15,-,TGTGCCAGCAGCTTAGGAGTGGGGCCCTACAATGAGCAGTTCTTC,CASSLGVGPYNEQFF
TRBV29-1,TRBJ2-5,many,13,TRBD2,TGCAGCGTAGCGGGAGGTGTTGGGGAGACCCAGTACTTC,CSVAGGVGETQYF
TRBV15,TRBJ2-3,-,15,TRBD2,TGTGCCACCAGCAGAGATCTGGGGGGGGCAGATACGCAGTATTTT,CATSRDLGGADTQYF
TRBV9,TRBJ2-1,-,15,-,TGTGCCAGCAGCGTAGCTGCACAGGCCTACAATGAGCAGTTCTTC,CASSVAAQAYNEQFF
TRBV15,TRBJ2-1,-,13,-,TGTGCCACCAGCAGAGATCGGGATAATGAGCAGTTCTTC,CATSRDRDNEQFF
TRBV2,TRBJ1-1,few,14,TRBD1,TGTGCCAGCAGGAAGGGACAGTTGGACACTGAAGCTTTCTTT,CASRKGQLDTEAFF